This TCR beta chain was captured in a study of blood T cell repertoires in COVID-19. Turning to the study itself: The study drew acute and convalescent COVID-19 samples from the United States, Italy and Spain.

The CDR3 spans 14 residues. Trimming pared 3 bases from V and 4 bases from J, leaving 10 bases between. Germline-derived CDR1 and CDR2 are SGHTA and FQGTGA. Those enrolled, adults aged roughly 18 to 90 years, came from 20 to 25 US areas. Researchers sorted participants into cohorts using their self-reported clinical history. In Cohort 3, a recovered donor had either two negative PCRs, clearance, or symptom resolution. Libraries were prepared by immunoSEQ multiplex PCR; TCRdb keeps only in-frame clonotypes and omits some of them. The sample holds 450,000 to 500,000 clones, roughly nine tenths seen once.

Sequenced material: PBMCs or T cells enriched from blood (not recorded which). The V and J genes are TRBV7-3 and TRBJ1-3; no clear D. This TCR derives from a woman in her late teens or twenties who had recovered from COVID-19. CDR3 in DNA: TGTGCCAGCAGCTTGTGGAGACCAGGAAACACCATATATTTT. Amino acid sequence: CASSLWRPGNTIYF. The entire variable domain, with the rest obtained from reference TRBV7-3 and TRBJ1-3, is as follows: GAGVSQTPSNKVTEKGKYVELRCDPISGHTALYWYRQSLGQGPEFLIYFQGTGAADDSGLPNDRFFAVRPEGSVSTLKIQRTERGDSAVYLCASSLWRPGNTIYFGEGSWLTVV.